The 6 T cell receptor beta chains below come from one sample, sequenced in a study of CD8+CD57+ T cells in acquired aplastic anemia. TCR beta VDJ and CDR3 profiles were obtained from a genomic DNA template. In TCRdb, the reads were re-called with MiXCR into one record per CDR3 protein. The sample carries some 280,000 distinct CDR3 sequences, 56% recorded once. Sequenced input: sorted CD4+, CD8+, or CD8+CD57+ T cells (not recorded which) from PBMCs. These receptors were taken from a human donor with severe aplastic anemia or a healthy control (not recorded which).

This clonotype has only a few counts. The chain combines TRBV19 with TRBJ2-7; D perhaps matches TRBD1 (6 bases). Deletions cut 5 bases from V and 3 bases from J, with 17 bases between. Germline V lookup: CDR1 LNHDA, CDR2 SQIVND (reference sequence). This CDR3 contains 15 residues. This CDR3 reads CASSLTFRGGYEQYF. In nucleotides, the CDR3 is TGTGCCAGTAGTCTAACTTTCAGGGGTGGCTACGAGCAGTACTTC. The whole variable domain, remainder taken from reference TRBV19 and TRBJ2-7, is DGGITQSPKYLFRKEGQNVTLSCEQNLNHDAMYWYRQDPGQGLRLIYYSQIVNDFQKGDIAEGYSVSREKKESFPLTVTSAQKNPTAFYLCASSLTFRGGYEQYFGPGTRLTVT.

J is TRBJ1-1 and V is TRBV7-9; no definite D call. Germline V CDR1 and CDR2: SEHNR, FQNEAQ (reference sequence). This CDR3 is built from 12 residues. Trimming removed 5 bases at V and 7 bases at J, with 11 bases between. Here the CDR3 reads CASSVGTFEAFF. CDR3 DNA: TGTGCCAGCAGCGTTGGTACATTTGAAGCTTTCTTT.

Only a few counts were recorded for this clonotype. The chain uses TRBV20-1 and TRBJ1-5; tentatively, D is TRBD1 (5 bases). Trimming stripped 5 bases from V and 1 base from J, with 12 bases between. The CDR3 runs to 14 residues. The V gene's germline CDR1 is DFQATT and CDR2 SNEGSKA (reference sequence). The CDR3 reads CSAVKGDSNQPQHF. CDR3 in DNA: TGCAGTGCTGTCAAAGGGGACAGCAATCAGCCCCAGCATTTT.

The chain links TRBV7-3 to TRBJ2-2; 7 bases map to TRBD1. This CDR3 contains 18 residues. Trimming at V came to 2 bases and at J to 0 bases, leaving 9 bases not matched to a gene. CDR1 SGHTA and CDR2 FQGTGA come from the germline V gene. CDR3 region: CASSLLPVGTANTGELFF. CDR3 DNA sequence: TGTGCCAGCAGCTTACTCCCGGTAGGGACAGCGAACACCGGGGAGCTGTTTTTT. Filled out from reference TRBV7-3 and TRBJ2-2, the complete variable domain reads GAGVSQTPSNKVTEKGKYVELRCDPISGHTALYWYRQSLGQGPEFLIYFQGTGAADDSGLPNDRFFAVRPEGSVSTLKIQRTERGDSAVYLCASSLLPVGTANTGELFFGEGSRLTVL.

Comment on this clonotype: Germline and junction disagree at one end, which may indicate a read error. The gene calls are TRBV20-1 and TRBJ2-5, with 7 bases fitting TRBD2. Germline V gene sequence: CDR1 DFQATT, CDR2 SNEGSKA (reference sequence). This CDR3 comprises 12 residues. CDR3 nucleotide sequence: TGCAGTGGCGGGAGAAACCAAGAGACCAAGTACTTC. This gives the protein CSGGRNQETKYF.

A single count supports this clonotype. The chain employs TRBV20-1 and TRBJ2-3, with D perhaps given as TRBD1 or TRBD2 (5 bases each). Germline V gene sequence: CDR1 DFQATT, CDR2 SNEGSKA (reference sequence). This CDR3 is 14 amino acids long. With 4 bases removed from V and 3 bases from J, the gap between germline ends came to 14 bases. The CDR3 spells CSATGGRGTDTQYF. CDR3 coding DNA: TGCAGTGCTACTGGGGGACGCGGAACAGATACGCAGTATTTT.